This T cell receptor beta chain was recovered during a study of blood T cell repertoires in COVID-19. Whole-study context: PBMCs, B-cell-depleted T cells, or T cells provided the cDNA or gDNA that made up the material.

This CDR3 spans 12 amino acids. In germline, CDR1 is SQVTM, CDR2 ANQGSEA. Losses at the gene ends were 7 bases for V and 4 bases for J; bases not matched to a gene: 3. Method: immunoSEQ multiplex PCR; TCRdb's copy keeps in-frame clones and lacks some. The sample yields about 200,000 clones, 70% to 90% seen once. What was sequenced was peripheral blood. This chain links TRBV29-1 with TRBJ2-3; 9 bases align to TRBD2. This clonotype was obtained from a man between 18 and 35 years old with active or convalescent COVID-19. The chain's CDR3 is CSGGLAADTQYF. The CDR3 nucleotides are TGCAGCGGGGGACTAGCTGCAGATACGCAGTATTTT.